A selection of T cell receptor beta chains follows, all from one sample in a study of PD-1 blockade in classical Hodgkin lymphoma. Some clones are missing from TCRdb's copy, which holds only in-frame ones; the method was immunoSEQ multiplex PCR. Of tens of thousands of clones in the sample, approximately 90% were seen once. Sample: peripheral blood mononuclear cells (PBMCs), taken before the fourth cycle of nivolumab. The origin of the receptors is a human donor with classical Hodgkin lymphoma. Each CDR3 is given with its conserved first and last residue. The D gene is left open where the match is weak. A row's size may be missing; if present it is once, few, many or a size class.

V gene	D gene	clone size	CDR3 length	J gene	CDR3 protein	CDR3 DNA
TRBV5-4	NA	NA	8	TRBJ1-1	CASTQAFF	TGTGCCAGCACCCAAGCTTTCTTT
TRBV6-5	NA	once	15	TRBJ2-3	CASRGIQGGTDTQYF	TGTGCCAGCAGGGGTATACAGGGAGGCACAGATACGCAGTATTTT
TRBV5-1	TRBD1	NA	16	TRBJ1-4	CASSLQSQGQGEKLFF	TGCGCCAGCAGCTTGCAATCCCAGGGACAGGGTGAAAAACTGTTTTTT
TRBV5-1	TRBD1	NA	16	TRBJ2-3	CASSAPRDRDTDTQYF	TGCGCCAGCAGCGCCCCCCGGGACAGGGACACAGATACGCAGTATTTT
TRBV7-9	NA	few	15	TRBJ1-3	CASSLEGGIGNTIYF	TGTGCCAGCAGCTTAGAGGGAGGGATCGGAAACACCATATATTTT
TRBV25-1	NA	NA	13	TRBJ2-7	CASSPPSGGVGYF	TGTGCCAGCAGCCCCCCCTCAGGGGGGGTAGGGTACTTC
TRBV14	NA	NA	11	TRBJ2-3	CASSQRGPKYF	TGTGCCAGCAGCCAAAGGGGCCCTAAGTATTTT
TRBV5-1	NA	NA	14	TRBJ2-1	CASSLDRDYNEQFF	TGCGCCAGCAGCTTGGACAGGGACTACAATGAGCAGTTCTTC
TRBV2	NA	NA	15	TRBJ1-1	CASSDGPWMNTEAFF	TGTGCCAGCAGTGATGGGCCTTGGATGAACACTGAAGCTTTCTTT
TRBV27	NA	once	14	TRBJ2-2	CASSWAGNTGELFF	TGTGCCAGCTCCTGGGCAGGGAACACCGGGGAGCTGTTTTTT
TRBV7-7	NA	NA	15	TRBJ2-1	CASSLRVPHPNEQFF	TGTGCCAGCAGCCTCCGGGTCCCCCATCCCAATGAGCAGTTCTTC
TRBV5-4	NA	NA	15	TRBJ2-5	CASSSDGTFEETQYF	TGTGCCAGCAGCTCAGACGGGACTTTTGAAGAGACCCAGTACTTC
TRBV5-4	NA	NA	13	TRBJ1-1	CAQAEEVNTEAFF	TGTGCTCAGGCAGAGGAAGTAAACACTGAAGCTTTCTTT
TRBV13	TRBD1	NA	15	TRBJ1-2	CASSLATGGDYGYTF	TGTGCCAGCAGCTTAGCGACAGGGGGTGACTATGGCTACACCTTC
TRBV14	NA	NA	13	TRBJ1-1	CASSQVQVGWAFF	TGTGCCAGCAGCCAAGTGCAGGTCGGATGGGCTTTCTTT
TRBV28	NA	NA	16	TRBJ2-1	CASNLAGTILMGEQFF	TGTGCCAGCAATTTGGCCGGGACAATTCTTATGGGTGAGCAGTTCTTC
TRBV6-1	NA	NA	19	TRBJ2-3	CASSEAGPWIPTHTDTQYF	TGTGCCAGCAGTGAAGCCGGCCCCTGGATTCCCACGCACACAGATACGCAGTATTTT
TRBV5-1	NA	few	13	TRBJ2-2	CASSGGRTGELFF	TGCGCCAGCAGCGGGGGGCGGACCGGGGAGCTGTTTTTT
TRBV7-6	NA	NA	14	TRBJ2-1	CASSLESRYNEQFF	TGTGCCAGCAGCTTAGAGAGCCGTTACAATGAGCAGTTCTTC
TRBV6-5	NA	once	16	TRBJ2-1	CASSYSRGRLDNEQFF	TGTGCCAGCAGTTACTCGAGGGGGAGATTAGACAATGAGCAGTTCTTC
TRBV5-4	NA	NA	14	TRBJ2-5	CASSLGQGGETQYF	TGTGCCAGCAGCTTGGGACAGGGAGGGGAGACCCAGTACTTC
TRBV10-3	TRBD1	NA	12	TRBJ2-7	CAIAGQGGGQYF	TGTGCCATCGCGGGACAGGGGGGCGGGCAGTACTTC
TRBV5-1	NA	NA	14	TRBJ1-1	CASSLGSGSPEAFF	TGCGCCAGCAGCTTGGGGTCAGGGTCCCCTGAAGCTTTCTTT
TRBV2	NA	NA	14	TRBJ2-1	CASIAIRVYNEQFF	TGTGCCAGCATCGCTATCAGGGTCTACAATGAGCAGTTCTTC
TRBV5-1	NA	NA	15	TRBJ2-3	CASSPTSLGPDTQYF	TGCGCCAGCAGCCCGACTAGTCTAGGCCCAGATACGCAGTATTTT
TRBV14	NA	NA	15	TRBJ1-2	CASSQVEGLNYGYTF	TGTGCCAGCAGCCAAGTGGAGGGCCTGAACTATGGCTACACCTTC
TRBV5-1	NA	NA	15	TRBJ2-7	CASSPRIPGAYEQYF	TGCGCCAGCAGCCCTAGGATACCGGGGGCCTACGAGCAGTACTTC
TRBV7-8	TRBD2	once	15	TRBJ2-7	CASSLVDGGSYEQYF	TGTGCCAGCAGCTTAGTGGACGGGGGGTCTTACGAGCAGTACTTC
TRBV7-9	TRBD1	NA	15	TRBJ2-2	CASSGWTGNTGELFF	TGTGCCAGCAGCGGATGGACAGGAAACACCGGGGAGCTGTTTTTT
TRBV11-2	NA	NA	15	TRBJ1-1	CASSLAGGDNTEAFF	TGTGCCAGCAGCTTAGCTGGGGGAGATAACACTGAAGCTTTCTTT
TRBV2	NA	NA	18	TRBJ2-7	CASSKRGRQVDFESEQYF	TGTGCCAGCAGTAAAAGGGGTAGACAGGTGGATTTCGAATCCGAGCAGTACTTC
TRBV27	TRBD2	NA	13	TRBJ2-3	CASRTGGKDTQYF	TGTGCCAGCCGCACCGGGGGGAAGGATACGCAGTATTTT
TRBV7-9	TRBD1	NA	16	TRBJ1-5	CASSPDRGASNQPQHF	TGTGCCAGCAGCCCAGACAGGGGGGCGAGCAATCAGCCCCAGCATTTT
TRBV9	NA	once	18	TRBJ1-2	CASTPAPGLVKANYGYTF	TGTGCCAGCACCCCGGCCCCGGGACTAGTAAAGGCTAACTATGGCTACACCTTC
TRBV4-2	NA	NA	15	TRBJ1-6	CASSNSGTKNSPLHF	TGTGCCAGCAGCAACTCCGGGACAAAAAATTCACCCCTCCACTTT
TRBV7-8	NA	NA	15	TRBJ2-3	CASSFHRGVTDTQYF	TGTGCCAGCAGCTTCCATAGAGGTGTCACAGATACGCAGTATTTT
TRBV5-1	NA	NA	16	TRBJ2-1	CASSLVGGTPYNEQFF	TGCGCCAGCAGCTTGGTCGGGGGAACACCCTACAATGAGCAGTTCTTC
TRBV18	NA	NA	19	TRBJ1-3	CASSPQARMGGTPGNTIYF	TGTGCCAGCTCACCCCAGGCCAGGATGGGCGGAACGCCGGGAAACACCATATATTTT
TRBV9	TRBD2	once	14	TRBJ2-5	CASSALAGAGMAYF	TGTGCCAGCAGCGCCCTAGCGGGGGCGGGGATGGCCTACTTC
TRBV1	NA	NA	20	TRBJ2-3	CTSSQSGLAGDPPGTDTQYF	TGCACCAGCAGCCAATCGGGGCTAGCGGGGGACCCTCCTGGCACAGATACGCAGTATTTT
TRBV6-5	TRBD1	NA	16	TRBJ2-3	CASSYSTGEGTDTQYF	TGTGCCAGCAGTTACTCGACAGGGGAAGGCACAGATACGCAGTATTTT
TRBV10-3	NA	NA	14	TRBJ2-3	CAIRPDRDTDTQYF	TGTGCCATCAGGCCGGACAGAGACACAGATACGCAGTATTTT
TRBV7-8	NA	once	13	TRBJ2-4	CASSLQGRDIQYF	TGTGCCAGCAGCTTACAGGGTCGGGACATTCAGTACTTC
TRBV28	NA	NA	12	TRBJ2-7	CASSFPGYEQYF	TGTGCCAGCAGTTTCCCCGGATACGAGCAGTACTTC
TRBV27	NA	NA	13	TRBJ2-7	CASSYNLRRQQYF	TGTGCCAGCAGCTACAATCTAAGACGGCAGCAGTACTTC
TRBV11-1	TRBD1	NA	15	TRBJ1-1	CASSPRRDRVSEAFF	TGTGCCAGCAGCCCCCGTCGGGACAGGGTTTCTGAAGCTTTCTTT
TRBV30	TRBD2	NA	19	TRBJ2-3	CAWSRRRGGLTISTDTQYF	TGTGCCTGGAGTCGTCGGCGGGGGGGCCTCACCATTAGCACAGATACGCAGTATTTT
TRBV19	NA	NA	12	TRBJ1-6	CASRPGMSPLHF	TGTGCCAGTAGGCCCGGGATGTCACCCCTCCACTTT
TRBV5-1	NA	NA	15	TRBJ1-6	CASSGDGGANSPLHF	TGCGCCAGCAGCGGGGATGGTGGAGCTAATTCACCCCTCCACTTT
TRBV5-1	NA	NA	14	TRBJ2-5	CASSLAGAGETQYF	TGCGCCAGCAGCTTGGCAGGGGCCGGAGAGACCCAGTACTTC
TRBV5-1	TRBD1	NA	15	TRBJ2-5	CASSGGQGAGETQYF	TGCGCCAGCAGCGGGGGACAGGGGGCGGGAGAGACCCAGTACTTC
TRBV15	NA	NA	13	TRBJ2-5	CATSRAGQTGQYF	TGTGCCACCAGCAGAGCGGGCCAAACGGGCCAGTACTTC